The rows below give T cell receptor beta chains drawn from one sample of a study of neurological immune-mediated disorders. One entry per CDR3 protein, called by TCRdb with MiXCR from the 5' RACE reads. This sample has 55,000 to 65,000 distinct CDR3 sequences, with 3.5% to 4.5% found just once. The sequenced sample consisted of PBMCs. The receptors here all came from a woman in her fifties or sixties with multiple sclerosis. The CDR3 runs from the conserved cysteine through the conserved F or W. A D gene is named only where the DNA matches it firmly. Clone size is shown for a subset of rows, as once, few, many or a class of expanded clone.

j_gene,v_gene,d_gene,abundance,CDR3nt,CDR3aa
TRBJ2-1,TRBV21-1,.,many,TGTGCCAGCAGCAAAAGCCTGGGCGGACCCCACTACCTCAATGAGCAGTTCTTC,CASSKSLGGPHYLNEQFF
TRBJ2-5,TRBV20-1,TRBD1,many,TGCAGTGCTAGAGAGAGGGGGCGGTTAGGAGAGACCCAGTACTTC,CSARERGRLGETQYF
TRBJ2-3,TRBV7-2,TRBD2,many,TGTGCCAGCAGCTTAGATGAGCAAGCGGGAGGGATGACAGATACGCAGTATTTT,CASSLDEQAGGMTDTQYF
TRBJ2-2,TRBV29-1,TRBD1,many,TGCAGCGCTAAAGGGACAGCCGGGGAGCTGTTTTTT,CSAKGTAGELFF
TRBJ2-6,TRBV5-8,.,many,TGTGCCTCCTGCAGACTGTCTGGGGCCAACGTCCTGACTTTC,CASCRLSGANVLTF
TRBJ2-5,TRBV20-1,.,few,TGCAGTGCTAGGGGACCAGAGACCCAGTACTTC,CSARGPETQYF
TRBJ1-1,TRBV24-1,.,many,TGTGCCACCAGTGATTCAAAGGGGAGGGGAACTGAAGCTTTCTTT,CATSDSKGRGTEAFF
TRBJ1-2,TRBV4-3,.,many,TGCGCCAGCAGCCAAGAGAGGGCAGGGGCAGTCTATGGCTACACCTTC,CASSQERAGAVYGYTF
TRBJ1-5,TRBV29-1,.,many,TGCAGCGTAGCGGAGGACAGTAGCAATCAGCCCCAGCATTTT,CSVAEDSSNQPQHF
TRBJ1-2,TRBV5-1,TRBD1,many,TGCGCCAGCAGCTTTGGACAGGGAGGCGACTATGGCTACACCTTC,CASSFGQGGDYGYTF
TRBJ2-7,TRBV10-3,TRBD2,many,TGTGCCATCAGTAAAACTCCGGTAGCGGGATCCCACGAGCAGTACTTC,CAISKTPVAGSHEQYF
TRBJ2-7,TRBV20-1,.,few,TGCAGTGCTAGAGATCAGGATTTCGGCAGGGGCGACTCCTACGAGCAGTACTTC,CSARDQDFGRGDSYEQYF
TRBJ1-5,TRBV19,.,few,TGTGCCAGTAGTATAGTGGGGACCCTCAATCAGCCCCAGCATTTT,CASSIVGTLNQPQHF
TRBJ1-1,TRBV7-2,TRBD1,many,TGTGCCAGCAACAAAGAACCGGGACAGGGGTGGACTGAAGCTTTCTTT,CASNKEPGQGWTEAFF
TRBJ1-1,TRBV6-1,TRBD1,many,TGTGCCAGCATTATACAGGGGTTCGCTGAAGCTTTCTTT,CASIIQGFAEAFF
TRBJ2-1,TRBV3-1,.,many,TGTGCCAGCAGCCCTGCCGGGGAGAGCGGAAATGAGCAGTTCTTC,CASSPAGESGNEQFF
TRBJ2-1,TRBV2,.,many,TGTGCCAGCAGTGAAGCGTGGGCTACCGGCTACAATGAGCAGTTCTTC,CASSEAWATGYNEQFF
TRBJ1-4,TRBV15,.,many,TGTGCCACCAGCAGAGATTTACAGAGCCCTAATGAAAAACTGTTTTTT,CATSRDLQSPNEKLFF
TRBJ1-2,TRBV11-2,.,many,TGTGCCAGCAGCTCCCTTCGGGGGGTCGCACGGAACTATGGCTACACCTTC,CASSSLRGVARNYGYTF
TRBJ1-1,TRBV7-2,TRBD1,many,TGTGCCAGCAGCAGTTATGACAGGGGAGTGCTGAACACTGAAGCTTTCTTT,CASSSYDRGVLNTEAFF
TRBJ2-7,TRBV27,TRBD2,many,TGTGCCAGCAGTGCCTCCCTGGGCGGGAGGGCTTTGAGAACCTACGAGCAGTACTTC,CASSASLGGRALRTYEQYF
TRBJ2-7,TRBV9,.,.,TGTGCCAGCAGCGTAGATCCGGGATTCGCTAGTCGCGAGCAGTACTTC,CASSVDPGFASREQYF
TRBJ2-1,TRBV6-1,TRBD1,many,TGTGCCAGCAGTATAAGGGACAGGGTGGATGAGCAGTTCTTC,CASSIRDRVDEQFF
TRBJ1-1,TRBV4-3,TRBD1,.,TGCGCCAGCAGCCGACAACAGGGGGCGCGCACTGAAGCTTTCTTT,CASSRQQGARTEAFF
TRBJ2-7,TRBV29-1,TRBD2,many,TGCAGCGTTGTCGTGACTAGCGGAACCACCCTTCTGGGTGAGCAGTACTTC,CSVVVTSGTTLLGEQYF
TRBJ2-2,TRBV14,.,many,TGTGCCAGCAGCCCCCCTGGGGGGAACACCGGGGAGCTGTTTTTT,CASSPPGGNTGELFF
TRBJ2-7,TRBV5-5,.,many,TGTGCCAGCAGCTTCGATCAGGGTTCTTACGAGCAGTACTTC,CASSFDQGSYEQYF
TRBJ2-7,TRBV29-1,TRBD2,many,TGCAGCGTTGAGGGCGGGAGCGGCTACGAGCAGTACTTC,CSVEGGSGYEQYF
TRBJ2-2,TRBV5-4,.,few,TGTGCCAGCAGCGTCCGAGACAGCGCCGTAACCGGGGAGCTGTTTTTT,CASSVRDSAVTGELFF
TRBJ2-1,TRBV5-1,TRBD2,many,TGCGCCAGCAGCTCGACTAGCGGGAGTAGTAATGAGCAGTTCTTC,CASSSTSGSSNEQFF
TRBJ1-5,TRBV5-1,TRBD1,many,TGCGCCAGCAGCCCGTCTCCGGGACAGATTCAGCCCCAGCATTTT,CASSPSPGQIQPQHF
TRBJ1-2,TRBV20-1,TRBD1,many,TGCAGTGCTAAAGGACAGGCCCCCTTCTTTTCCTATGGCTACACCTTC,CSAKGQAPFFSYGYTF
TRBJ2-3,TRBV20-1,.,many,TGCAGTGCTAGGGCCATTCTTAACACAGATACGCAGTATTTT,CSARAILNTDTQYF
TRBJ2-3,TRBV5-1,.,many,TGCGCCAGCAGCGAAACCAACACAGATACGCAGTATTTT,CASSETNTDTQYF
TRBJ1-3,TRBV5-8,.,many,TGTGCCAGCAGCTGGGGACGGGCTGGAAACACCATATATTTT,CASSWGRAGNTIYF
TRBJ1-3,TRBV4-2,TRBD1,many,TGTGCCAGCAGCCAAAAGACAGGGGGTGCCAGCTCTGGAAACACCATATATTTT,CASSQKTGGASSGNTIYF
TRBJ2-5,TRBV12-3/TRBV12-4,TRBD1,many,TGTGCCAGCGGGACAGGGGACCACCAAGAGACCCAGTACTTC,CASGTGDHQETQYF
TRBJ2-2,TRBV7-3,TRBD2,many,TGTGCCAGCAGCTTAAGCCTAGCGGTGAACACCGGGGAGCTGTTTTTT,CASSLSLAVNTGELFF
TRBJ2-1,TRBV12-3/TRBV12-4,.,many,TGTGCCAGCAGTGCCCCCCCGGATGAGCAGTTCTTC,CASSAPPDEQFF
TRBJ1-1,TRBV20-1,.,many,TGCAGTGCCCGGAACAGGGAGACTGAAGCTTTCTTT,CSARNRETEAFF
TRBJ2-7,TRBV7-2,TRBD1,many,TGTGCCAGCAGCTTAGGTGTGGGACAGGGCCGTCCCTACGAGCAGTACTTC,CASSLGVGQGRPYEQYF
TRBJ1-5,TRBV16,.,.,TGTGCCAGCAGCCAATTACAGGGAGGGAATCAGCCCCAGAATTTT,CASSQLQGGNQPQNF
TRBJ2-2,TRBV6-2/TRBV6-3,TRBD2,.,TGTGCCAGCAGTTACCAGCGGGAGAGCGGGGAGCTGTTTTTT,CASSYQRESGELFF
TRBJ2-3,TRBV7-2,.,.,TGTGCCAGCAGGAGAGGGAGCGAGATGACAGATACGCAGTATTTT,CASRRGSEMTDTQYF
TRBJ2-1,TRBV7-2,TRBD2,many,TGTGCCAGCAGCATTAGCGGGACCTACAATGAGCAGTTCTTC,CASSISGTYNEQFF
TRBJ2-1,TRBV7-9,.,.,TGTGACAGCAGCTGGGGAAAACCCAATGAGCAGTTCTTC,CDSSWGKPNEQFF
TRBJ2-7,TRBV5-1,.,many,TGCGCCAGCAGCTTGGGGCAATCCGAAGAGCAGTACTTC,CASSLGQSEEQYF
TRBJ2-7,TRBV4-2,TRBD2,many,TGTGCCAGCAGCCAAGATCGTCCTAGCGGTTACGAGCAGTACTTC,CASSQDRPSGYEQYF
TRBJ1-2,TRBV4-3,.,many,TGCGCCAGCAGCCAAGATTTGGATTGGGGGGCTAGGTCTGGCTACACCTTC,CASSQDLDWGARSGYTF